This T cell receptor beta chain came from a study of cytomegalovirus exposure and HLA in healthy donors. Study summary: There were approximately 85 million unique TCRs (from HLA-typed donors) in an early data release.

Primers: 60 Vbeta forward and 13 Jbeta reverse. Measured with immunoSEQ multiplex PCR; TCRdb has only the in-frame clones, and not every one. The sample shows roughly 120,000 clones, roughly three quarters of them seen only once. The CDR3 loop spans 14 amino acids. V was clipped by 1 base and J by 5 bases, with 11 bases between them. CDR1 is SGHAT, CDR2 FQNNGV, per germline. The sample consisted of PBMCs. The rearrangement joins TRBV11-2 to TRBJ2-5, with a possible D match to TRBD2 (7 bases). This TCR was sampled from a middle-aged man in good health and CMV-seropositive. The CDR3 here is CASSLGGGWETQYF. The CDR3 DNA sequence: TGTGCCAGCAGCTTAGGCGGGGGCTGGGAGACCCAGTACTTC. Full variable domain (rest looked up from reference TRBV11-2 and TRBJ2-5): EAGVAQSPRYKIIEKRQSVAFWCNPISGHATLYWYQQILGQGPKLLIQFQNNGVVDDSQLPKDRFSAERLKGVDSTLKIQPAKLEDSAVYLCASSLGGGWETQYFGPGTRLLVL.